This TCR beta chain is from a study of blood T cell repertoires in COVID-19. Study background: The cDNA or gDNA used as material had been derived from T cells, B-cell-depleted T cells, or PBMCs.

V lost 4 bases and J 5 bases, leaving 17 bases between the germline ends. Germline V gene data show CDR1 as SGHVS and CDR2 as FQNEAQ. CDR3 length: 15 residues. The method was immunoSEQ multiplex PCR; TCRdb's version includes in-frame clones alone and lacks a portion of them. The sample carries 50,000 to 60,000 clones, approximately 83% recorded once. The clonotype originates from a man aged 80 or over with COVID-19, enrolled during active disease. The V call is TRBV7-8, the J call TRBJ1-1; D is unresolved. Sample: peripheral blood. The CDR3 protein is CASSSLGRGGTEAFF. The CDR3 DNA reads TGTGCCAGCAGCTCCCTGGGCCGGGGAGGAACTGAAGCTTTCTTT.